This T cell receptor beta chain was recovered during a study of cytomegalovirus exposure and HLA in healthy donors. Findings and caveats of the study: Among TCR beta chains of equal frequency, HLA-associated ones were more clonally expanded in a later analysis. TRBV6-2, TRBV6-3 and other indistinguishable V segments were excluded. A missense DCLRE1C variant was associated with V- and J-gene trimming of TCR beta chains in a later analysis, and an independent cohort replicated the association. Reports credit the classifier with highly specific, highly sensitive diagnosis of cytomegalovirus status.

The junction had 11 bases not matched to a gene; V was cut back by 3 bases and J by 9 bases. Per the germline V gene, CDR1 is SGHTS and CDR2 is YDEGEE. The CDR3 covers 15 residues. Comments on this clone: Its target is not known.

Vbeta (60) and Jbeta (13) primers were used in the PCR. The repertoire was sequenced with immunoSEQ multiplex PCR; TCRdb's copy has only in-frame clones and lacks some. The data contain roughly 230,000 clones, 80% to 95% of them singletons. The chain uses TRBV5-8 and TRBJ1-4, with TRBD1 identical over 7 bases. The source material was PBMCs. This clonotype originated in a girl aged 2 to 9 in good health and CMV-seronegative. The CDR3 DNA reads as TGTGCCAGCAGCTCCAGACAGGGACCGGTTCAAAAACTGTTTTTT. Amino acid sequence: CASSSRQGPVQKLFF.